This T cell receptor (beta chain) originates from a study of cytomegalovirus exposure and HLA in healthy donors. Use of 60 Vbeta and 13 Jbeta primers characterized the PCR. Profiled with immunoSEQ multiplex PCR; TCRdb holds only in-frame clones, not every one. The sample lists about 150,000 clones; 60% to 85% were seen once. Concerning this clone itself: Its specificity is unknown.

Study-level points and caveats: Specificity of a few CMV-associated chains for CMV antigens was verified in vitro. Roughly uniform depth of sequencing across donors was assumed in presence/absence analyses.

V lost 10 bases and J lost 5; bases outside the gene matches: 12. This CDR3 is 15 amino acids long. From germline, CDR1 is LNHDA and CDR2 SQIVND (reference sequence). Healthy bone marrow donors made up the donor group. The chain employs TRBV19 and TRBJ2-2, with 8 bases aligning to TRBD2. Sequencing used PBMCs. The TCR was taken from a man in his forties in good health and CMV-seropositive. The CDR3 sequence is CATRGRGAGTGELFF. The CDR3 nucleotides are TGTGCCACACGGGGGCGGGGGGCAGGTACCGGGGAGCTGTTTTTT.